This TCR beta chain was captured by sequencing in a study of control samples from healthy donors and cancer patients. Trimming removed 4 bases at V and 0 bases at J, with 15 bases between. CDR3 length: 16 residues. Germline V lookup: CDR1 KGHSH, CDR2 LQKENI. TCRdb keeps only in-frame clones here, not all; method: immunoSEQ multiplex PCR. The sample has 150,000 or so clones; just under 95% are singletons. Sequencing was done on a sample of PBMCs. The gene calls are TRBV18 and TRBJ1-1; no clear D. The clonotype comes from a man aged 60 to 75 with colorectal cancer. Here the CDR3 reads CASSLSFRGLNTEAFF. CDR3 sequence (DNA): TGTGCCAGCTCACTTTCGTTCCGGGGTCTGAACACTGAAGCTTTCTTT.